This T cell receptor beta chain appears in the sequencing data of a study of chemoradiotherapy in HPV16-positive cancers. With 2 bases clipped from V and 4 bases from J, the junction kept 4 bases outside the gene matches. Germline assignment: CDR1 KGHSH and CDR2 LQKENI. The CDR3 extends over 14 amino acids. Method: immunoSEQ multiplex PCR; TCRdb's copy keeps in-frame clones and lacks some. The sample lists tens of thousands of clones; about 88% were seen once. The source of this sequence is a human donor with HPV-associated anogenital cancer. The rearrangement joins TRBV18 to TRBJ2-5; TRBD2 aligns across 7 bases. Sequenced here: blood, sampled from a patient who underwent chemoradiotherapy. In DNA form, the CDR3 reads TGTGCCAGCTCACCAGCGGGACTATTAGAGACCCAGTACTTC. It translates to CASSPAGLLETQYF.